What follows are 31 T cell receptor beta chains derived from one specimen sequenced in a study of T cell repertoires in cytomegalovirus infection. A single record per CDR3 protein comes from TCRdb applying MiXCR to the reads. The sample includes 95,000 to 120,000 distinct CDR3 sequences, roughly 30% of them seen just once. These TCRs are of unknown antigen specificity. The source was CD8+ T cells from cultured PBMCs, collected from culture after CMV antigen stimulation. The origin of the receptors is a human donor in good health (CMV status not recorded). Some clones in this sample may be carry-over from other donors' samples.

This clonotype turned up a few times. The V and J genes are TRBV20-1 and TRBJ2-1; 8 nucleotides match TRBD2. This CDR3 spans 15 amino acids. The J segment lost 3 bases and the V segment lost 3 bases, leaving 7 bases of the junction unmatched. In germline, CDR1 is DFQATT, CDR2 SNEGSKA (reference sequence). The CDR3 spells CSASDPGGRYNEQFF. CDR3 nucleotides: TGCAGTGCTAGTGACCCGGGGGGGCGCTACAATGAGCAGTTCTTC.

The V and J genes are TRBV19 and TRBJ2-7, with D perhaps TRBD1 (5 bases). Trimming removed 1 base at V and 0 bases at J, with 7 bases between. The CDR3 loop spans 14 amino acids. The germline V gene encodes CDR1 LNHDA and CDR2 SQIVND (reference sequence). The DNA for the CDR3 is TGTGCCAGTAGTATAGCAGGGAACTCCTACGAGCAGTACTTC. It translates to CASSIAGNSYEQYF.

The chain is built from TRBV28 and TRBJ2-5; TRBD1 matches 9 bases. There are 15 residues in the CDR3. Trimming took 5 bases from V and 5 from J; bases not matched to a gene: 9. Germline V gene lookup returns CDR1 MDHEN and CDR2 SYDVKM. The DNA of the CDR3 is TGTGCCAGCAGTCCCAGGGACAGGGAAATTGAGACCCAGTACTTC. Its translation: CASSPRDREIETQYF.

This clonotype was found many times. The chain joins TRBV6-2 or TRBV6-3 to TRBJ2-1; 7 bases match TRBD2. The V gene's germline CDR1 is MNHEY and CDR2 SVGEGT. CDR3 length equals 15 residues. The V and J ends lost 6 bases and 2 bases, in that order; junction bases with no gene match: 7. CDR3 sequence: CASSMGGGPYNEQFF. As DNA, the CDR3 is TGTGCCAGCAGCATGGGGGGGGGTCCCTACAATGAGCAGTTCTTC.

This clonotype came up many times. The chain is built from TRBV7-2 and TRBJ2-2; D remains unclear. Trimming took off 3 bases at V and 5 bases at J, with 4 bases between the two ends. This CDR3 spans 12 amino acids. The germline V gene has CDR1 SGHTA and CDR2 FQGNSA. CDR3 loop: CASSFSTGELFF. In DNA, the CDR3 is TGTGCCAGCAGCTTTTCGACCGGGGAGCTGTTTTTT.

The V gene is TRBV6-8, the J gene TRBJ1-1, with D uncertain. The CDR3 is 17 residues long. Trimming removed 1 base at V and 0 bases at J, with 15 bases between. Germline lookup yields CDR1 MNHGY and CDR2 SAAAGT. CDR3 sequence (DNA): TGTGCCAGCAGTTACTTCGGGGATATGGGAATGAACACTGAAGCTTTCTTT. This translates into CASSYFGDMGMNTEAFF.

This chain connects TRBV28 to TRBJ1-5; no clear D. CDR1 and CDR2 (germline): MDHEN, SYDVKM. The CDR3 sequence is 13 residues long. The V end was cut by 1 base, the J end by 2 bases, with 3 bases between. The CDR3 DNA reads TGTGCCAGCAGTTTATTTGGCAATCAGCCCCAGCATTTT. This encodes CASSLFGNQPQHF.

CDR3 DNA sequence: TGCAGTGCTAGTAGGCTAACCAATCTTCCGAACACCATATATTTT. Translated: CSASRLTNLPNTIYF. The rearrangement uses TRBV20-1 and TRBJ1-3; D is uncertain. The ends were cut back, 3 bases at V and 7 bases at J, with 19 bases in the middle. Germline V gene lookup returns CDR1 DFQATT and CDR2 SNEGSKA (reference sequence). The CDR3 runs 15 residues.

The chain links TRBV29-1 to TRBJ2-1; 8 bases are shared with TRBD1. The CDR3 is 16 residues long. Germline trimming cut 1 base from V and 7 bases from J; bases unmatched to any gene: 12. From germline, CDR1 is SQVTM and CDR2 ANQGSEA. In DNA form, the CDR3 reads TGCAGCGTTGAAGGGTTAGAGGACAGGGCTTTGAATGAGCAGTTCTTC. It encodes CSVEGLEDRALNEQFF.

This clonotype was picked up many times. The V gene is TRBV12-5, the J gene TRBJ1-1, with D possibly being TRBD1 (5 bases). This CDR3 is built from 17 residues. Looked up from germline, CDR1 is LGHNT and CDR2 is FRNRAP. Trimming took 3 bases from V and 5 from J, leaving 22 bases between them. CDR3 loop: CASGFGGEGLAITEAFF. The CDR3 nucleotides are TGTGCTAGTGGTTTTGGAGGGGAGGGTCTCGCGATTACTGAAGCTTTCTTT.

V and J are TRBV7-9 and TRBJ1-1; 7 nucleotides agree with TRBD1. CDR1 SEHNR and CDR2 FQNEAQ come from the germline V gene (reference sequence). V was clipped by 6 bases and J by 0 bases; unmatched bases: 13. There are 17 residues in the CDR3. The CDR3 protein is CASSSLIGQAMNTEAFF. The CDR3 coding sequence is TGTGCCAGCAGTTCCCTGATCGGACAGGCAATGAACACTGAAGCTTTCTTT.

The genes are TRBV5-6 and TRBJ2-7; no firm D call. V dropped 2 bases and J dropped 6 bases, with 9 bases sitting between them. The germline V gene encodes CDR1 SGHDT and CDR2 YYEEEE. This CDR3 has 12 amino acids. This chain's CDR3 is CASSLPIGEQYF. CDR3 DNA: TGTGCCAGCAGCTTACCAATTGGCGAGCAGTACTTC.

The chain joins TRBV5-1 to TRBJ1-1, with D perhaps matching TRBD1 (5 bases). Trimming took 4 bases from V and 4 from J, leaving 17 bases between them. Germline V gene data show CDR1 as SGHRS and CDR2 as YFSETQ. This CDR3 has 15 amino acids. The CDR3 DNA reads as TGCGCCAGCAGCCAGTGGGGGTTGGGCAGCACTGAAGCTTTCTTT. It specifies CASSQWGLGSTEAFF.

The V gene is TRBV2, the J gene TRBJ1-1; TRBD1 agrees at 7 bases. The CDR3 extends over 15 amino acids. The V gene's germline CDR1 is SNHLY and CDR2 FYNNEI. With V trimmed by 6 bases and J by 0 bases, 7 bases remained unmatched. Here the CDR3 DNA reads TGTGCCAGCAGGCGGGACAGTTTCATGAACACTGAAGCTTTCTTT. This sequence encodes CASRRDSFMNTEAFF.

This clonotype has at least ten counts. The chain has TRBV4-1 and TRBJ1-5; D remains unclear. This CDR3 spans 17 amino acids. V was shortened by 3 bases and J by 0 bases, with 15 bases between the two germline ends. CDR1 MGHRA and CDR2 YSYEKL come from the germline V gene. In DNA form, the CDR3 reads TGCGCCAGCAGCCATGACAAGCCGAATCTTAGCAATCAGCCCCAGCATTTT. As protein: CASSHDKPNLSNQPQHF.

This chain links TRBV4-3 with TRBJ1-1, with D hard to call. Germline CDR1 reads LGHNA; CDR2 reads YSLEER. The CDR3 runs 14 residues. Trimming shortened V by 1 base and J by 8 bases, and 14 bases separated the two germline ends. CDR3: CASSQAIGGIEAFF. Written as DNA, the CDR3 is TGCGCCAGCAGCCAAGCGATTGGAGGGATAGAAGCTTTCTTT.

V is TRBV6-6 and J is TRBJ1-1; possible D gene TRBD1, 6 bases. CDR1 MNHNY and CDR2 SVGAGI come from the germline V gene (reference sequence). V lost 5 bases, J lost 4 bases, and 8 bases lay in between. This CDR3 is built from 12 residues. CDR3 sequence (DNA): TGTGCCAGCAGTGTAGGGGGCACTGAAGCTTTCTTT. It yields the protein CASSVGGTEAFF.

The chain recombines TRBV2 with TRBJ1-1, with unresolved D. V lost 11 bases, J lost 5 bases, and 18 bases lay in between. Germline values: CDR1 SNHLY, CDR2 FYNNEI. The CDR3 runs to 13 residues. CDR3 in DNA: TGTGCCCATCAAATCGTGTCGGGGACTGAAGCTTTCTTT. It specifies CAHQIVSGTEAFF.

The chain recombines TRBV19 with TRBJ1-2, with 8 bases that match TRBD1. This CDR3 is built from 12 residues. V gave up 10 bases and J gave up 3 bases; unmatched junction bases: 4. Per the germline V gene, CDR1 is LNHDA and CDR2 is SQIVND (reference sequence). CDR3 DNA sequence: TGTGCCATCCAGACAGGGGACTATGGCTACACCTTC. Its translation is CAIQTGDYGYTF.

This chain uses TRBV12-3 or TRBV12-4 with TRBJ2-1; the D is unclear. With 7 bases removed from V and 3 bases from J, the gap between germline ends came to 16 bases. The CDR3 covers 15 residues. CDR3 loop: CASTKTPGGYNEQFF. Here the CDR3 DNA reads TGTGCCAGCACTAAAACCCCTGGTGGCTACAATGAGCAGTTCTTC.

This clonotype was counted many times. The V gene is TRBV15, the J gene TRBJ2-5, with TRBD1 matching over 9 bases. The trim removed 5 bases at V and 5 bases at J, leaving 6 bases unmatched. CDR3 length: 14 amino acids. Germline CDR1 is LNHNV and CDR2 is YYDKDF (reference sequence). Written as DNA, the CDR3 is TGTGCCACCAGCGGGGACAGGGCAGTCGAGACCCAGTACTTC. This codes for CATSGDRAVETQYF.

The chain has TRBV5-6 and TRBJ1-1; D gene uncertain. Trimming cost V 2 bases and J 1 base, with 9 bases left between them. This CDR3 has 14 residues. Germline CDR1 and CDR2: SGHDT and YYEEEE. DNA of the CDR3: TGTGCCAGCAGCTTAACAATCACGAACACTGAAGCTTTCTTT. Protein product: CASSLTITNTEAFF.

V and J are TRBV6-2 or TRBV6-3 and TRBJ2-5; D is undetermined. The CDR3 is 13 amino acids. Germline values: CDR1 MNHEY, CDR2 SVGEGT. The V end lost 3 bases, the J end lost 1 base, and 6 bases lay between the germline ends. The CDR3: CASSYWLQETQYF. The CDR3 DNA reads TGTGCCAGCAGTTATTGGCTCCAAGAGACCCAGTACTTC.

The CDR3 region is CASSIWTTPYEQYF. The CDR3 bases are TGTGCCAGTAGTATATGGACGACCCCCTACGAGCAGTACTTC. The gene calls are TRBV19 and TRBJ2-7, with unresolved D. Germline assignment: CDR1 LNHDA and CDR2 SQIVND (reference sequence). V lost 2 bases to trimming and J lost 2 bases, with 10 bases between them. The CDR3 extends over 14 amino acids. The full variable domain, rest sourced from reference TRBV19 and TRBJ2-7, is DGGITQSPKYLFRKEGQNVTLSCEQNLNHDAMYWYRQDPGQGLRLIYYSQIVNDFQKGDIAEGYSVSREKKESFPLTVTSAQKNPTAFYLCASSIWTTPYEQYFGPGTRLTVT.

This clonotype was detected a few times. The V call is TRBV6-2 or TRBV6-3, the J call TRBJ2-7, with D unresolved. This CDR3 contains 11 residues. V was pared by 3 bases and J by 5 bases, with 5 bases between. CDR1 and CDR2 from the germline V gene are MNHEY and SVGEGT. The DNA of the CDR3 is TGTGCCAGCAGTTATTGGGACGAGCAGTACTTC. Its translation: CASSYWDEQYF.

The chain employs TRBV27 and TRBJ1-3; D might be TRBD1 (5 bases). Germline V lookup: CDR1 MNHEY, CDR2 SMNVEV (reference sequence). This CDR3 has 15 amino acids. V shed 2 bases and J shed 3 bases, with 11 bases lying between them. CDR3 bases: TGTGCCAGCAGTTTAGACAGAAACGGTGGAAACACCATATATTTT. Translated, it gives CASSLDRNGGNTIYF.

The V gene is TRBV12-5, the J gene TRBJ1-2, with D perhaps TRBD1 (6 bases). Germline-derived CDR1 and CDR2 are LGHNT and FRNRAP. The V gene lost 3 bases and the J gene lost 1 base, with 9 bases spanning the gap. The CDR3 has 14 amino acids. In DNA form, the CDR3 reads TGTGCTAGTGGTTTAAGGGGGAGTAACTATGGCTACACCTTC. Translating it yields CASGLRGSNYGYTF. Drawing the rest from reference TRBV12-5 and TRBJ1-2, the complete variable domain is DARVTQTPRHKVTEMGQEVTMRCQPILGHNTVFWYRQTMMQGLELLAYFRNRAPLDDSGMPKDRFSAEMPDATLATLKIQPSEPRDSAVYFCASGLRGSNYGYTFGSGTRLTVV.

The chain couples TRBV7-3 to TRBJ1-1; TRBD1 matches 7 bases. Per germline, CDR1 SGHTA and CDR2 FQGTGA. Unmatched junction bases numbered 8, after V lost 6 bases and J lost 7 bases. This CDR3 spans 13 amino acids. CDR3 nucleotide sequence: TGTGCCAGCAGGTTCGGGGGACAGATTGAAGCTTTCTTT. Translation gives CASRFGGQIEAFF.

This clonotype was counted many times. This chain uses TRBV4-3 with TRBJ2-2; D remains ambiguous. V gave up 0 bases and J gave up 3 bases, with 8 bases separating them. The CDR3 covers 15 residues. CDR1 and CDR2 (germline): LGHNA, YSLEER. CDR3 region: CASSQDVSDTGELFF. The CDR3, as DNA: TGCGCCAGCAGCCAAGACGTCAGTGACACCGGGGAGCTGTTTTTT.

This sequence joins TRBV6-2 or TRBV6-3 and TRBJ1-1; TRBD1 might be the D (5 bases). V was shortened by 0 bases and J by 0 bases, with 8 bases between the two germline ends. The germline V gene encodes CDR1 MNHEY and CDR2 SVGEGT. This CDR3 comprises 15 residues. CDR3 region: CASSYSPGLNTEAFF. In DNA form, the CDR3 reads TGTGCCAGCAGTTACTCTCCAGGGCTGAACACTGAAGCTTTCTTT.

This rearrangement joins TRBV6-2 or TRBV6-3 to TRBJ2-5; the match to TRBD2 covers 7 bases. The length of the CDR3 is 14 residues. The trim removed 8 bases at V and 2 bases at J, leaving 8 bases unmatched. Germline-derived CDR1 and CDR2 are MNHEY and SVGEGT. The CDR3 here is CASDPASGQETQYF. As DNA, the CDR3 is TGTGCCAGCGATCCTGCTAGCGGACAAGAGACCCAGTACTTC.